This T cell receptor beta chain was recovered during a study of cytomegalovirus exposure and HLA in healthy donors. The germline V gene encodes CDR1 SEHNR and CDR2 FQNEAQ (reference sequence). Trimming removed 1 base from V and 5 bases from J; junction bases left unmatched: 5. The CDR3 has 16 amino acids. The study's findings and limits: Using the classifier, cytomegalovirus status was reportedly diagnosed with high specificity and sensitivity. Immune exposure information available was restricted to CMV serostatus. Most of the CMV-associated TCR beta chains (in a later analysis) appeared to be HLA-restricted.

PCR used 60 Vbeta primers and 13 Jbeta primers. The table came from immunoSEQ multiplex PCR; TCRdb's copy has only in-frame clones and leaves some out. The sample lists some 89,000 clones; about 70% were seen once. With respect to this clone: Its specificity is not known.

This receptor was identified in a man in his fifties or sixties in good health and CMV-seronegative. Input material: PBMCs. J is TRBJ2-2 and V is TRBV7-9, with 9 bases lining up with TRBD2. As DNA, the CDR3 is TGTGCCAGCAGCTTAGAGCGGGGGGCAAATACCGGGGAGCTGTTTTTT. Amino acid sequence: CASSLERGANTGELFF. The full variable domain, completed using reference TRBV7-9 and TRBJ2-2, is DTGVSQNPRHKITKRGQNVTFRCDPISEHNRLYWYRQTLGQGPEFLTYFQNEAQLEKSRLLSDRFSAERPKGSFSTLEIQRTEQGDSAMYLCASSLERGANTGELFFGEGSRLTVL.